This is a list of T cell receptor beta chains from one sample in a study of blood T cell repertoires in COVID-19. Only in-frame clones appear in the TCRdb table, and some are missing; sequencing was by immunoSEQ multiplex PCR. The repertoire consists of under 300,000 clones, with approximately 88% occurring once and the leading ten covering 0.65% to 0.9%. Sequencing was carried out using peripheral blood. Every receptor here comes from a woman in her 30s with acute or convalescent COVID-19. The CDR3 runs from the conserved cysteine through the conserved F or W. The D gene is left open where the match is weak. Clone size is not always given. Where it is, it says once, few, many or a class for expanded clones.

V gene: TRBV2; D gene: TRBD1; J gene: TRBJ1-3; clone size: .; CDR3 protein: CASSEVAKGAGGNTIYF; CDR3 DNA: TGTGCCAGCAGTGAAGTCGCTAAGGGGGCGGGTGGAAACACCATATATTTT
V gene: TRBV2; D gene: TRBD1; J gene: TRBJ1-1; clone size: .; CDR3 protein: CASDRIRDSLSNTEAFF; CDR3 DNA: TGTGCCAGCGATCGGATCCGGGACAGTTTATCAAACACTGAAGCTTTCTTT
V gene: TRBV5-1; D gene: .; J gene: TRBJ2-1; clone size: .; CDR3 protein: CASSMPGQYNEQFF; CDR3 DNA: TGCGCCAGCAGCATGCCAGGGCAGTACAATGAGCAGTTCTTC
V gene: TRBV3-1/TRBV3-2; D gene: .; J gene: TRBJ2-7; clone size: once; CDR3 protein: CASSRGQFYEQYF; CDR3 DNA: TGTGCCAGCAGCCGCGGACAGTTCTACGAGCAGTACTTC
V gene: TRBV19; D gene: .; J gene: TRBJ1-5; clone size: .; CDR3 protein: CASSISGVRNQPQHF; CDR3 DNA: TGTGCCAGTAGTATATCAGGGGTTCGCAATCAGCCCCAGCATTTT
V gene: TRBV13; D gene: TRBD1; J gene: TRBJ2-1; clone size: .; CDR3 protein: CASSLIRGRNNEQFF; CDR3 DNA: TGTGCCAGCAGCTTGATAAGGGGGCGGAACAATGAGCAGTTCTTC
V gene: TRBV29-1; D gene: .; J gene: TRBJ1-4; clone size: .; CDR3 protein: CSVEGDNEKLFF; CDR3 DNA: TGCAGCGTAGAGGGAGATAATGAAAAACTGTTTTTT
V gene: TRBV6-2/TRBV6-3; D gene: TRBD2; J gene: TRBJ2-1; clone size: .; CDR3 protein: CASSWEGHNEQFF; CDR3 DNA: TGTGCCAGCAGCTGGGAGGGCCACAATGAGCAGTTCTTC
V gene: TRBV6-2/TRBV6-3; D gene: TRBD1; J gene: TRBJ1-1; clone size: .; CDR3 protein: CASSQDPTGGARSTEAFF; CDR3 DNA: TGTGCCAGCAGCCAAGACCCGACAGGGGGCGCCCGTAGTACTGAAGCTTTCTTT
V gene: TRBV25-1; D gene: TRBD1; J gene: TRBJ2-2; clone size: .; CDR3 protein: CASSETGAAGELFF; CDR3 DNA: TGTGCCAGCAGTGAGACAGGGGCCGCCGGGGAGCTGTTTTTT
V gene: TRBV7-2; D gene: .; J gene: TRBJ1-3; clone size: .; CDR3 protein: CASSLDNSGNTIYF; CDR3 DNA: TGTGCCAGCAGCTTAGATAACTCTGGAAACACCATATATTTT
V gene: TRBV7-9; D gene: TRBD1; J gene: TRBJ1-6; clone size: .; CDR3 protein: CASSSPGQSNSPLHF; CDR3 DNA: TGTGCCAGCAGCTCACCGGGACAGAGCAATTCACCCCTCCACTTT
V gene: TRBV6-5; D gene: .; J gene: TRBJ2-2; clone size: once; CDR3 protein: CATQNTGELFF; CDR3 DNA: TGTGCCACCCAGAACACCGGGGAGCTGTTTTTT
V gene: TRBV29-1; D gene: .; J gene: TRBJ2-1; clone size: .; CDR3 protein: CSVEILYNEQFF; CDR3 DNA: TGCAGCGTTGAAATTCTCTACAATGAGCAGTTCTTC
V gene: TRBV3-1/TRBV3-2; D gene: TRBD2; J gene: TRBJ2-7; clone size: .; CDR3 protein: CASSRGATSGTAYEQYF; CDR3 DNA: TGTGCCAGCAGCCGAGGGGCGACTAGCGGGACCGCCTACGAGCAGTACTTC
V gene: TRBV29-1; D gene: TRBD2; J gene: TRBJ2-3; clone size: .; CDR3 protein: CSVDLAGRSDTQYF; CDR3 DNA: TGCAGCGTTGATCTAGCGGGAAGGTCAGATACGCAGTATTTT
V gene: TRBV7-2; D gene: TRBD1; J gene: TRBJ2-7; clone size: .; CDR3 protein: CASSRPGQGREQYF; CDR3 DNA: TGTGCCAGCAGCCGCCCGGGACAGGGGCGGGAGCAGTACTTC
V gene: TRBV21-1; D gene: .; J gene: TRBJ2-7; clone size: .; CDR3 protein: CASSGAKGARSGRNDYEQYF; CDR3 DNA: TGTGCCAGCAGCGGAGCGAAGGGGGCGCGTAGCGGGAGGAACGACTACGAGCAGTACTTC
V gene: TRBV19; D gene: TRBD1; J gene: TRBJ2-5; clone size: .; CDR3 protein: CATTKGQGARGTQYF; CDR3 DNA: TGTGCCACCACAAAAGGACAGGGGGCGCGGGGGACCCAGTACTTC
V gene: TRBV7-2; D gene: TRBD2; J gene: TRBJ2-7; clone size: .; CDR3 protein: CASSSLGAGVGEQYF; CDR3 DNA: TGTGCCAGCAGTAGTCTGGGAGCGGGAGTCGGCGAGCAGTACTTC
V gene: TRBV5-1; D gene: TRBD1; J gene: TRBJ2-5; clone size: .; CDR3 protein: CASSSKDRDGKETQYF; CDR3 DNA: TGCGCCAGCAGCAGTAAAGACAGGGACGGGAAAGAGACCCAGTACTTC
V gene: TRBV6-2/TRBV6-3; D gene: TRBD2; J gene: TRBJ2-7; clone size: .; CDR3 protein: CASSYGLAVTSSYEQYF; CDR3 DNA: TGTGCCAGCAGTTACGGACTAGCGGTTACGAGCTCCTACGAGCAGTACTTC
V gene: TRBV6-5; D gene: .; J gene: TRBJ2-7; clone size: .; CDR3 protein: CASSFGHALGSEQYF; CDR3 DNA: TGTGCCAGCAGTTTTGGACACGCTCTAGGGTCCGAGCAGTACTTC
V gene: TRBV7-2; D gene: .; J gene: TRBJ2-4; clone size: .; CDR3 protein: CASSSPSGRRSIQYF; CDR3 DNA: TGTGCCAGCAGCTCCCCTTCAGGCCGCCGCAGCATTCAGTACTTC
V gene: TRBV5-6; D gene: TRBD2; J gene: TRBJ2-3; clone size: .; CDR3 protein: CASSYGLAATDTQYF; CDR3 DNA: TGTGCCAGCAGCTATGGACTAGCGGCTACAGATACGCAGTATTTT